The present entry profiles one T cell receptor (beta chain) with its context. The target antigen is unknown. For TCR beta, libraries came from quantitative 5'-RACE with molecular barcodes. From the 5' RACE reads, TCRdb called clonotypes with MiXCR, one entry per CDR3 protein. The sample lists 300,000 to 350,000 distinct CDR3 sequences; roughly 10% were seen once. CDR1 is SEHNR and CDR2 is FQNEAQ in the germline V gene (reference sequence). The CDR3 sequence is 12 residues long. Trimming cost V 0 bases and J 7 bases, with 3 bases left between them. The sample is drawn from a study of CD8 T cells in ankylosing spondylitis. The study, taken as a whole, reports: About 8 highly homologous variants made up a TCR beta motif, and this motif appeared characteristic of ankylosing spondylitis blood.

The sequenced sample consisted of blood, either unsorted or a sorted T cell fraction (not recorded which). The chain employs TRBV7-9 and TRBJ2-2; D uncertain. This sequence was found in a female donor with ankylosing spondylitis or in good health (not recorded which). This CDR3 reads CASSLAGGELFF. The DNA of the CDR3 is TGTGCCAGCAGCTTAGCGGGCGGGGAGCTGTTTTTT.